Sequencing of this TCR beta chain was carried out in a study of blood T cell repertoires in COVID-19. Whole-study context: Collection of acute and convalescent COVID-19 samples took place in the United States, Italy and Spain.

Original data processing: The authors estimated nucleated cell counts from reference gene primer amplification. TCRdb keeps only in-frame clones here, not all; method: immunoSEQ multiplex PCR. V and J calls plus clone size are reproduced from that table; the DNA served to infer D and trimming. Here the sample spans around 390,000 clones, about 86% being singletons. Germline CDR1 is MGHRA and CDR2 is YSYEKL. V shed 1 base and J 8 bases; nucleotides not matched to a gene: 5. CDR3 size: 17 residues. Living in 20 to 30 US areas, the participants were between 18 and 89 years of age. Two negative PCRs, clearance, or symptom resolution characterized the recovered Cohort 3 donors.

The V and J genes are TRBV4-1 and TRBJ2-1; 16 nucleotides line up with TRBD2. The specimen was PBMCs or T cells enriched from blood (not recorded which). The sequence was obtained from a woman between 45 and 65 years old who had recovered from COVID-19. The CDR3 DNA reads as TGCGCCAGCAGCCAAGCCGGGACTAGCGGGGGGGCCTATGAGCAGTTCTTC. It is translated as CASSQAGTSGGAYEQFF.